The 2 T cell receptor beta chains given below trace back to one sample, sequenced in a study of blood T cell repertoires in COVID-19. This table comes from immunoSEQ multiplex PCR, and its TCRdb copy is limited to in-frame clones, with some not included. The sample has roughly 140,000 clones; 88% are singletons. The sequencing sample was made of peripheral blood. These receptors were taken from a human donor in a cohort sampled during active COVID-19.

CDR3 protein: CAGLRGSGGEKTQYF. Written as DNA, the CDR3 is TGTGCGGGCCTTCGGGGTTCTGGGGGCGAGAAGACCCAGTACTTC. The chain combines TRBV6-5 with TRBJ2-5; TRBD1 is a possible D gene (6 bases). The CDR3 extends over 15 amino acids. The V gene's germline CDR1 is MNHEY and CDR2 SVGAGI.

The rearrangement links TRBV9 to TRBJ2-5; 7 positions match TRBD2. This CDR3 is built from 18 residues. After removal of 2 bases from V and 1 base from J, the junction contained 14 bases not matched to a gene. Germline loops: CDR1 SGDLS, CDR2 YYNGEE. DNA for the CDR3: TGTGCCAGCAGCGTCGGGGCTAGCGGATTGGAGACCCAAGAGACCCAGTACTTC. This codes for CASSVGASGLETQETQYF.